A selection of T cell receptor beta chains follows, all from one sample in a study of T cells in Graves' hyperthyroidism and ophthalmopathy. TCRdb re-called the multiplex PCR reads with MiXCR, one entry per CDR3 protein. The sample lists about 520,000 distinct CDR3 sequences; approximately 25% were seen once. The sequenced sample was blood. Source of these receptors: a woman between 25 and 40 years old with Graves' ophthalmopathy. Each CDR3 is given with its conserved first and last residue. D genes are given only for firm matches. Only part of the rows carry a size: once, few, many, or a class if the clone is expanded.

clone size,D gene,V gene,J gene,CDR3 protein,CDR3 DNA
NA,NA,TRBV12-3/TRBV12-4,TRBJ1-2,CASSTYGTPNYGYTF,TGTGCCAGCAGTACATACGGGACGCCGAACTATGGCTACACCTTC
NA,NA,TRBV20-1,TRBJ2-7,CSARDPGRHPYEQYF,TGCAGTGCTAGGGATCCGGGACGCCACCCCTACGAGCAGTACTTC
many,NA,TRBV6-2/TRBV6-3,TRBJ1-1,CASRNTGFSGVTEAFF,TGTGCCAGCAGAAACACAGGGTTCTCGGGGGTCACTGAAGCTTTCTTT
once,NA,TRBV12-5,TRBJ2-7,CASANDHPWDEQYF,TGTGCTAGTGCCAATGACCATCCCTGGGACGAGCAGTACTTC
once,NA,TRBV11-2,TRBJ2-2,CASSLDGSGELFF,TGTGCCAGCAGCTTAGATGGCAGCGGGGAGCTGTTTTTT
NA,TRBD1,TRBV12-5,TRBJ1-1,CASNRGANTEAFF,TGTGCTAGTAACAGGGGGGCGAACACTGAAGCTTTCTTT
NA,NA,TRBV28,TRBJ1-2,CASSTRQELYGYTF,TGTGCCAGCAGTACCCGACAGGAACTCTATGGCTACACCTTC
few,TRBD2,TRBV19,TRBJ2-5,CATRDYSETQYF,TGTGCCACGCGGGACTACTCAGAGACCCAGTACTTC
few,NA,TRBV5-1,TRBJ1-1,CASSLRGNLNTEAFF,TGCGCCAGCAGCTTGAGGGGAAATCTGAACACTGAAGCTTTCTTT
NA,NA,TRBV3-1,TRBJ1-5,CASATNGDNQPQHF,TGTGCCTCAGCAACCAACGGGGACAATCAGCCCCAGCATTTT
many,TRBD1,TRBV24-1,TRBJ1-1,CATSDSRTGLGNTEAFF,TGTGCCACCAGTGATTCCCGGACAGGCCTAGGGAACACTGAAGCTTTCTTT
NA,NA,TRBV6-5,TRBJ1-1,CANQLQENMNTEAFF,TGTGCCAACCAGTTACAGGAGAACATGAACACTGAAGCTTTCTTT
few,NA,TRBV30,TRBJ1-1,CAWSVPDTEAFF,TGTGCCTGGAGTGTACCGGACACTGAAGCTTTCTTT
NA,NA,TRBV30,TRBJ1-2,CAWSPSRFSGVYGYTF,TGTGCCTGGAGTCCATCCCGTTTTAGCGGGGTTTATGGCTACACCTTC
many,NA,TRBV2,TRBJ1-1,CASSEEEVGTEAFF,TGTGCCAGCAGTGAAGAAGAGGTAGGCACTGAAGCTTTCTTT
many,NA,TRBV12-3/TRBV12-4,TRBJ2-5,CASSIYTVVQETQYF,TGTGCCAGCAGCATTTACACTGTCGTCCAAGAGACCCAGTACTTC
many,TRBD2,TRBV7-3,TRBJ2-5,CASSAGGPGETQYF,TGTGCCAGCTCAGCGGGGGGGCCCGGAGAGACCCAGTACTTC
many,NA,TRBV27,TRBJ1-2,CASSVTAVGYGYTF,TGTGCCAGCAGTGTGACGGCCGTTGGCTATGGCTACACCTTC
NA,NA,TRBV19,TRBJ2-1,CASSIALYNEQFF,TGTGCCAGTAGTATAGCACTCTACAATGAGCAGTTCTTC